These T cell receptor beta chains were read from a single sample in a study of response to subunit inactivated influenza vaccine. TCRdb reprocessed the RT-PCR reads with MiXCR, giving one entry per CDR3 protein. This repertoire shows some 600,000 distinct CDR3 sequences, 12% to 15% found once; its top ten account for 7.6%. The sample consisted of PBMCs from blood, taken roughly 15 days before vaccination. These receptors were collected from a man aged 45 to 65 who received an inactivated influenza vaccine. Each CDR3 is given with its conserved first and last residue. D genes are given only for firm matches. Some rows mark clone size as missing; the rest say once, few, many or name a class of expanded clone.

CASSPRTGDNQPQHF	TGTGCCAGCAGCCCCCGGACAGGGGACAATCAGCCCCAGCATTTT	few	TRBD1	TRBV5-5	TRBJ1-5
CSAKRGGLHNEQFF	TGCAGTGCAAAGCGGGGGGGCCTACACAATGAGCAGTTCTTC	.	TRBD2	TRBV20-1	TRBJ2-1
CASSYGRSETQYF	TGTGCCAGCAGTTACGGACGCAGTGAGACCCAGTACTTC	.	.	TRBV6-5	TRBJ2-5
CSARSSTDTQYF	TGCAGTGCTAGAAGTAGCACAGATACGCAGTATTTT	.	.	TRBV20-1	TRBJ2-3
CASSQGTGSQPQHF	TGTGCCAGCAGCCAGGGGACAGGGTCACAGCCCCAGCATTTT	few	TRBD1	TRBV7-2	TRBJ1-5
CSAHPDRGDQETQYF	TGCAGTGCCCACCCGGACAGGGGAGACCAAGAGACCCAGTACTTC	few	TRBD1	TRBV20-1	TRBJ2-5
CASSLGNREIGATTDTQYF	TGTGCCAGCAGCTTGGGGAACAGAGAGATAGGAGCCACCACAGATACGCAGTATTTT	.	.	TRBV5-4	TRBJ2-3
CASSSQYRNEQFF	TGTGCCAGCAGTTCCCAGTACAGGAATGAGCAGTTCTTC	few	.	TRBV6-5	TRBJ2-1
CASSLWNIAPDTQYF	TGTGCCAGCAGCTTATGGAATATCGCCCCTGATACGCAGTATTTT	few	.	TRBV7-9	TRBJ2-3
CASSLSWASHSYEQYF	TGTGCCAGCAGTTTATCTTGGGCCAGCCACTCCTACGAGCAGTACTTC	.	.	TRBV28	TRBJ2-7
CSVETGTNSDTQYF	TGCAGCGTTGAGACAGGGACTAATTCAGATACGCAGTATTTT	few	.	TRBV29-1	TRBJ2-3
CSAQPTGPRGEQYF	TGCAGTGCCCAACCGACAGGGCCGCGCGGCGAGCAGTACTTC	.	TRBD1	TRBV20-1	TRBJ2-7
CASSLAWANEQFF	TGTGCCAGCAGTCTGGCATGGGCCAATGAGCAGTTCTTC	few	.	TRBV28	TRBJ2-1
CASSLSDGTGVEKLFF	TGTGCCAGCAGTTTATCGGATGGGACAGGGGTTGAAAAACTGTTTTTT	many	TRBD1	TRBV27	TRBJ1-4
CAISWTLTSTDTQYF	TGTGCCATCTCGTGGACCTTAACTAGCACAGATACGCAGTATTTT	.	.	TRBV2	TRBJ2-3
CASSSANNEQFF	TGTGCCAGCAGCTCTGCCAACAATGAGCAGTTCTTC	.	.	TRBV11-2	TRBJ2-1
CASSRIAGNEQFF	TGTGCCAGCAGCCGTATTGCGGGCAATGAGCAGTTCTTC	.	.	TRBV12-3/TRBV12-4	TRBJ2-1
CSASLAGPGETQYF	TGCAGTGCTAGCTTAGCGGGCCCCGGAGAGACCCAGTACTTC	once	TRBD2	TRBV20-1	TRBJ2-5
CSASKAGTEAFF	TGCAGTGCTAGTAAGGCGGGGACTGAAGCTTTCTTT	.	.	TRBV20-1	TRBJ1-1
CASSAGTQKGEQYF	TGTGCCAGCAGCGCCGGGACGCAGAAAGGCGAGCAGTACTTC	many	.	TRBV7-9	TRBJ2-7
CSAERDPSYTF	TGCAGTGCAGAGAGGGACCCGAGCTACACCTTC	few	.	TRBV20-1	TRBJ1-2
CASSVAAGGKINYGYTF	TGTGCCAGCAGCGTAGCGGCAGGGGGCAAAATTAACTATGGCTACACCTTC	.	TRBD1	TRBV9	TRBJ1-2
CSVSTSGSYNEQFF	TGCAGCGTTTCGACGTCAGGGTCCTACAATGAGCAGTTCTTC	few	.	TRBV29-1	TRBJ2-1
CASHGGPYNEQFF	TGTGCCAGTCACGGGGGACCCTACAATGAGCAGTTCTTC	few	.	TRBV19	TRBJ2-1
CASSDRGLQPQHF	TGTGCCAGCAGTGACAGGGGGCTTCAGCCCCAGCATTTT	many	TRBD1	TRBV2	TRBJ1-5
CASSLVSAMEQFF	TGTGCCAGCAGCTTAGTTAGCGCTATGGAGCAGTTCTTC	many	.	TRBV7-2	TRBJ2-1
CASSTRSKEKLFF	TGCGCCAGCAGCACCAGATCTAAGGAAAAACTGTTTTTT	few	.	TRBV5-1	TRBJ1-4